The 5 T cell receptor beta chains reported below all come from one sample, sequenced in a study of regulatory T cells in long-lasting Graves disease. Sequencing libraries for TCR beta were prepared with iRepertoire HTBI primers and Arm-PCR of CDR3 regions. TCRdb called the multiplex PCR reads again in MiXCR, with one record for every CDR3 protein. The table shows 400,000 to 650,000 distinct CDR3 sequences, with roughly a sixth occurring only once. Documented time point: newly diagnosed GD, antithyroid drugs for less than 3 months. PBMCs were the source of the RNA used for TCR sequencing. A further study also used this sample, focusing on T cells in Graves' hyperthyroidism and ophthalmopathy.

The sample here was peripheral blood mononuclear cells (PBMCs), taken at new diagnosis, from a patient treated with antithyroid drugs. These receptors were collected from a woman aged 40 to 65 with Graves disease.

There are many counts of this clonotype. The chain carries TRBV28 and TRBJ2-4; D may be TRBD1 (6 bases). The CDR3 runs 13 residues. The V end lost 8 bases, the J end lost 4 bases, and 12 bases lay between the germline ends. The germline gives CDR1 MDHEN, CDR2 SYDVKM. The CDR3 is CASRQGIKNIQYF. DNA for the CDR3: TGTGCCAGCCGCCAGGGGATTAAAAACATTCAGTACTTC.

This clonotype was detected a few times. A junction end diverges from the germline sequence, so it may reflect a read error. The chain couples TRBV7-9 to TRBJ2-3; 12 bases are a match to TRBD1. Germline V gives CDR1 SEHNR, CDR2 FQNEAQ (reference sequence). CDR3 length: 12 residues. DNA for the CDR3: TGTGCCAGCAGCGTCTCCGGGACAGGGGGCGTTTTT. Residues: CASSVSGTGGVF.

The table lists this clonotype with many counts. The V call is TRBV2, the J call TRBJ2-2, with D unresolved. Deletions cut 5 bases from V and 6 bases from J, with 13 bases between. Germline V gene data show CDR1 as SNHLY and CDR2 as FYNNEI. This CDR3 is 14 amino acids long. The CDR3 loop is CASSTLPGSGELFF. CDR3 DNA sequence: TGTGCCAGCAGTACACTACCGGGCTCCGGGGAGCTGTTTTTT.

This clonotype was observed a handful of times. The chain uses TRBV12-3 or TRBV12-4 and TRBJ2-3; TRBD2 matches 8 bases. The CDR3 spans 16 residues. Trimming cost V 3 bases and J 3 bases; bases outside gene matches: 8. The CDR3 DNA is TGTGCCAGCAGTTTGAGGGTAGCGGGGATGACAGATACGCAGTATTTT. The encoded protein is CASSLRVAGMTDTQYF.

CDR3 in DNA: TGTGCCAGCAGTTCGGCGGACAGGTCCCTCTACGAGCAGTACTTC. Translation gives CASSSADRSLYEQYF. The chain recombines TRBV6-5 with TRBJ2-7; 7 bases line up with TRBD1. Germline-derived CDR1 and CDR2 are MNHEY and SVGAGI. Losses at the gene ends were 4 bases for V and 3 bases for J; bases not matched to a gene: 9. CDR3 length: 15 residues.